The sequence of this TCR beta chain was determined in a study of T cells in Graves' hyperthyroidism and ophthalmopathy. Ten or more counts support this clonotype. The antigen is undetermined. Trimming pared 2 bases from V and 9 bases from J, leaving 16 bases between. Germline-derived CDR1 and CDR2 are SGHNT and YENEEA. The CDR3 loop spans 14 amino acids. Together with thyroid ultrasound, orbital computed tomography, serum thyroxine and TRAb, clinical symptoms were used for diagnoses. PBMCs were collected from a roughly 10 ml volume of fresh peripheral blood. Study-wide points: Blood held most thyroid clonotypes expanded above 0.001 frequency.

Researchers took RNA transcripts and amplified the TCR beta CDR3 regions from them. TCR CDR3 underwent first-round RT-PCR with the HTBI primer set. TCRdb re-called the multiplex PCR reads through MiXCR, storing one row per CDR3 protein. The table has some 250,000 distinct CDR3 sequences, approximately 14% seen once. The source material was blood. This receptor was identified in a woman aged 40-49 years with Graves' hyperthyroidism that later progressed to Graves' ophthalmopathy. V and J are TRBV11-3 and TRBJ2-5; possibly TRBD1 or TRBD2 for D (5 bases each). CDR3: CASSLSGPGSAQYF. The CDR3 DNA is TGTGCCAGCAGCTTATCGGGACCTGGTTCGGCCCAGTACTTC.